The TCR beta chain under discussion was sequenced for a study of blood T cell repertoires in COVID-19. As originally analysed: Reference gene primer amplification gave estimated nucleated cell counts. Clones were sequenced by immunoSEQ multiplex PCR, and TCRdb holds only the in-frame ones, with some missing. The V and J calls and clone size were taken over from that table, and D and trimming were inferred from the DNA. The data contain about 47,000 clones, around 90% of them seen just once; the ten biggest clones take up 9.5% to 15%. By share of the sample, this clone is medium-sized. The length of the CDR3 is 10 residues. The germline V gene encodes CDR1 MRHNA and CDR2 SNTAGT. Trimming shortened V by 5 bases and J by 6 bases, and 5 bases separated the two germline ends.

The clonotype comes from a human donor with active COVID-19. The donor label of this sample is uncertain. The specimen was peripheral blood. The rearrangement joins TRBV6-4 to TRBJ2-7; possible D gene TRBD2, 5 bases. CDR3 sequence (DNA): TGTGCCAGCAGTAGCGGCGAGCAGTACTTC. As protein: CASSSGEQYF.